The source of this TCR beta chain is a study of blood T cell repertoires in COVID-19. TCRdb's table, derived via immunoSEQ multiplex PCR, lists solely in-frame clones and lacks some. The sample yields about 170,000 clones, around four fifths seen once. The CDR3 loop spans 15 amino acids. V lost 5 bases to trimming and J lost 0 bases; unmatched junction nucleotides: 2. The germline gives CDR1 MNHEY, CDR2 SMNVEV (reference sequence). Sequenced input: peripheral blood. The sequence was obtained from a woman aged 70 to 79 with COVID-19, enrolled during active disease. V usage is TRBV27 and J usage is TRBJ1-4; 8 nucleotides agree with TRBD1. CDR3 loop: CASSDRGPTNEKLFF. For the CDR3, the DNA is TGTGCCAGCAGTGACAGGGGACCAACTAATGAAAAACTGTTTTTT.